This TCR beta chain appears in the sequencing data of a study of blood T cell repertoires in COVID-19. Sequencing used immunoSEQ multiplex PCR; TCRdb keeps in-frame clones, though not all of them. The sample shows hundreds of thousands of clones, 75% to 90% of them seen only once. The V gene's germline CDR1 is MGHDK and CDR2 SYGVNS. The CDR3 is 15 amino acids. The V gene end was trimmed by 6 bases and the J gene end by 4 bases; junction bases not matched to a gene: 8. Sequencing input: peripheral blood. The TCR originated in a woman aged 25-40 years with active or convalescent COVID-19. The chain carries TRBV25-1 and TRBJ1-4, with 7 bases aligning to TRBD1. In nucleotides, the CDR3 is TGTGCCAGCAGCGAAAAGGGGGCAGGTAATGAAAAACTGTTTTTT. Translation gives CASSEKGAGNEKLFF. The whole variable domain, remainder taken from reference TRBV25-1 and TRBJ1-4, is EADIYQTPRYLVIGTGKKITLECSQTMGHDKMYWYQQDPGMELHLIHYSYGVNSTEKGDLSSESTVSRIRTEHFPLTLESARPSHTSQYLCASSEKGAGNEKLFFGSGTQLSVL.